A selection of T cell receptor beta chains follows, all from one sample in a study. The assay was immunoSEQ multiplex PCR, and TCRdb's table has in-frame clones only and misses some. There are roughly 68,000 clones in the sample; 80% to 95% occur only once, and roughly 4.2% lies in the top ten. The material sequenced was PBMCs. The origin of the receptors is a man aged 35 to 55 with rheumatoid arthritis. Both conserved end residues are part of each CDR3. Fields, in order: CDR3 DNA, CDR3 protein, J gene, V gene, D gene, clone size. The D gene is left open where the match is weak. Rows give clone size only sometimes, using once, few, many, or a class for an expanded clone.

cdr3_nt: TGTGCCAGCAGCGCGACTAGCGGGAGCCGCACAGATACGCAGTATTTT
cdr3_aa: CASSATSGSRTDTQYF
j_call: TRBJ2-3
v_call: TRBV11-2
d_call: TRBD2
clone_size: -

cdr3_nt: TGTGCCAGCAGCCGTAGGGCGGAGAGCACTGAAGCTTTCTTT
cdr3_aa: CASSRRAESTEAFF
j_call: TRBJ1-1
v_call: TRBV5-5
d_call: -
clone_size: -

cdr3_nt: TGCAGCGTTGTCCCCAGACTGGACACTGAAGCTTTCTTT
cdr3_aa: CSVVPRLDTEAFF
j_call: TRBJ1-1
v_call: TRBV29-1
d_call: -
clone_size: -

cdr3_nt: TGTGCCAGCAGCTCCTTTAGCGGGAGGGCGAACACCGGGGAGCTGTTTTTT
cdr3_aa: CASSSFSGRANTGELFF
j_call: TRBJ2-2
v_call: TRBV7-2
d_call: TRBD2
clone_size: -

cdr3_nt: TGCGCCAGCAGTGACCCAGGGAACGTACACAATGAGCAGTTCTTC
cdr3_aa: CASSDPGNVHNEQFF
j_call: TRBJ2-1
v_call: TRBV10-2
d_call: -
clone_size: -

cdr3_nt: TGTGCCACCAGCACGAGTAGGGACAGGTTGGCTGGCTACACCTTC
cdr3_aa: CATSTSRDRLAGYTF
j_call: TRBJ1-2
v_call: TRBV15
d_call: TRBD1
clone_size: -

cdr3_nt: TGCGCCAGCAGCTTGGGCGGACAGGGGGCCGCTGAAGCTTTCTTT
cdr3_aa: CASSLGGQGAAEAFF
j_call: TRBJ1-1
v_call: TRBV5-1
d_call: TRBD1
clone_size: -

cdr3_nt: TGTGCCAGCCACTCGGGGGGTGATACGCAGTATTTT
cdr3_aa: CASHSGGDTQYF
j_call: TRBJ2-3
v_call: TRBV3-1/TRBV3-2
d_call: TRBD2
clone_size: -

cdr3_nt: TGTGCCAGCAGCGCGGGACTAGCGGGAACCTACAATGAGCAGTTCTTC
cdr3_aa: CASSAGLAGTYNEQFF
j_call: TRBJ2-1
v_call: TRBV9
d_call: TRBD2
clone_size: once

cdr3_nt: TGCGCCAGCAGCTTGGCCCACCAGCAGTATTTT
cdr3_aa: CASSLAHQQYF
j_call: TRBJ2-3
v_call: TRBV5-1
d_call: -
clone_size: -

cdr3_nt: TGTGCCAGCGGATTTTTGCTCGATGAGCAGTTCTTC
cdr3_aa: CASGFLLDEQFF
j_call: TRBJ2-1
v_call: TRBV2
d_call: -
clone_size: -

cdr3_nt: TGCGCCAGCAGCTCAGGTTGGGACAGGGGCACAGATACGCAGTATTTT
cdr3_aa: CASSSGWDRGTDTQYF
j_call: TRBJ2-3
v_call: TRBV5-1
d_call: TRBD1
clone_size: -

cdr3_nt: TGTGCCAGCAGCTTGGGACAGGAGAACTATGGCTACACCTTC
cdr3_aa: CASSLGQENYGYTF
j_call: TRBJ1-2
v_call: TRBV5-4
d_call: -
clone_size: few

cdr3_nt: TGCGCCAGCAGCCAACCCGGATACAATGAGCAGTTCTTC
cdr3_aa: CASSQPGYNEQFF
j_call: TRBJ2-1
v_call: TRBV4-1
d_call: -
clone_size: -

cdr3_nt: TGCGCCAGCAGCCCTGATACAGGCGTATATAATTCACCCCTCCACTTT
cdr3_aa: CASSPDTGVYNSPLHF
j_call: TRBJ1-6
v_call: TRBV5-1
d_call: -
clone_size: -

cdr3_nt: TGCGCCAGCAGTGAGCCCGGACAGCGAACCAGCCAGTGGAATCAGCCCCAGCATTTT
cdr3_aa: CASSEPGQRTSQWNQPQHF
j_call: TRBJ1-5
v_call: TRBV10-2
d_call: -
clone_size: -

cdr3_nt: TGTGCCAGCAGCTTGCGGGGGTCAACAGATACGCAGTATTTT
cdr3_aa: CASSLRGSTDTQYF
j_call: TRBJ2-3
v_call: TRBV7-3
d_call: TRBD2
clone_size: -

cdr3_nt: TGCGCCAGCAGCTTGCGCGCAACTAATGAAAAACTGTTTTTT
cdr3_aa: CASSLRATNEKLFF
j_call: TRBJ1-4
v_call: TRBV5-1
d_call: -
clone_size: -

cdr3_nt: TGTGCCAGCAGCCCCATTTGGCCTGAAGCTTTCTTT
cdr3_aa: CASSPIWPEAFF
j_call: TRBJ1-1
v_call: TRBV12-3/TRBV12-4
d_call: -
clone_size: -

cdr3_nt: TGTGCCAGCAGTTACAGGGCTAACTATGGCTACACCTTC
cdr3_aa: CASSYRANYGYTF
j_call: TRBJ1-2
v_call: TRBV6-2/TRBV6-3
d_call: -
clone_size: -

cdr3_nt: TGTGCCAGCAGCTCACCCGACAGGGTTTGGGAGCAGTACTTC
cdr3_aa: CASSSPDRVWEQYF
j_call: TRBJ2-7
v_call: TRBV6-5
d_call: TRBD1
clone_size: -

cdr3_nt: TGTGCCACCAGCTTGGGGATCACTGAAGCTTTCTTT
cdr3_aa: CATSLGITEAFF
j_call: TRBJ1-1
v_call: TRBV15
d_call: -
clone_size: -

cdr3_nt: TGTGCCAGCAGCTCCGGGCGGGGGGGAGATACGCAGTATTTT
cdr3_aa: CASSSGRGGDTQYF
j_call: TRBJ2-3
v_call: TRBV5-6
d_call: TRBD2
clone_size: -

cdr3_nt: TGTGCCAGCAGCTTCGCTAGCGGGGGAGTCACCGGGGAGCTGTTTTTT
cdr3_aa: CASSFASGGVTGELFF
j_call: TRBJ2-2
v_call: TRBV7-2
d_call: TRBD2
clone_size: -

cdr3_nt: TGCGCCAGCAGCCAGTCTAGCGCCACTCCCTACGAGCAGTACTTC
cdr3_aa: CASSQSSATPYEQYF
j_call: TRBJ2-7
v_call: TRBV4-3
d_call: -
clone_size: -

cdr3_nt: TGTGCCAGCAGCGATGGACTAGCGCCATACAATGAGCAGTTCTTC
cdr3_aa: CASSDGLAPYNEQFF
j_call: TRBJ2-1
v_call: TRBV9
d_call: TRBD2
clone_size: -

cdr3_nt: TGTGCCAGCAGCCAAGATTCGAGACAGACCTACGAGCAGTACTTC
cdr3_aa: CASSQDSRQTYEQYF
j_call: TRBJ2-7
v_call: TRBV3-1/TRBV3-2
d_call: -
clone_size: -

cdr3_nt: TGCAGCGTTGGGAGGACAGGGACCCAAGAGACCCAGTACTTC
cdr3_aa: CSVGRTGTQETQYF
j_call: TRBJ2-5
v_call: TRBV29-1
d_call: TRBD1
clone_size: once

cdr3_nt: TGTGCCAGCAGAGCCTCTGGGGGAGCGGGAGGACGGAACAATGAGCAGTTCTTC
cdr3_aa: CASRASGGAGGRNNEQFF
j_call: TRBJ2-1
v_call: TRBV2
d_call: TRBD2
clone_size: -

cdr3_nt: TGCGCCAGCAGTGAGGACGGATCAGGCCTCTACGAGCAGTACTTC
cdr3_aa: CASSEDGSGLYEQYF
j_call: TRBJ2-7
v_call: TRBV10-1
d_call: -
clone_size: -

cdr3_nt: TGTGCCAGCAAGGAGGGACAGGGCTATGGCTACACCTTC
cdr3_aa: CASKEGQGYGYTF
j_call: TRBJ1-2
v_call: TRBV6-5
d_call: TRBD1
clone_size: -

cdr3_nt: TGTGCCAGCAGCCAAGGGGACAGCAGGCTCAATTCACCCCTCCACTTT
cdr3_aa: CASSQGDSRLNSPLHF
j_call: TRBJ1-6
v_call: TRBV14
d_call: TRBD1
clone_size: -

cdr3_nt: TGCAGCGTTGATCGCGCGGGAGGGGAGACCCAGTACTTC
cdr3_aa: CSVDRAGGETQYF
j_call: TRBJ2-5
v_call: TRBV29-1
d_call: TRBD2
clone_size: -

cdr3_nt: TGTGCCGCCTCCCCCCAGGCAGGATATAGCAATCAGCCCCAGCATTTT
cdr3_aa: CAASPQAGYSNQPQHF
j_call: TRBJ1-5
v_call: TRBV10-3
d_call: -
clone_size: -